The 2 T cell receptor beta chains presented below share a single source sample, sequenced in a study of vaccination effects on CD4 cells after COVID-19 (dated by TCRdb to the early 2020s). The receptor library was made with the immunoSEQ multiplex PCR assay. As stored in TCRdb, this immuneACCESS dataset retains in-frame rearrangements with V and J assigned. A fraction of the clones does not appear; measured against another copy, unresolved V genes explain less than half of the discrepancy, and the remainder lacks a known reason. Within this sample are just over 30,000 clones, with roughly 62% of them counted one time only. The ten most abundant clones make up under 30% of the sample. Antigens of these TCRs are unknown. In the ViraFEST assay, PBMC were stimulated with viral peptide pools, and TCR sequencing was then used to find antigen-specific CD4+ T cell clonotypes based on their expansion. After about 9 days of culture, CD4+ T cells were isolated with the EasySep CD4+ T cell isolation kit.

The source was CD4+ T cells from PBMCs cultured with HCoV-229E spike peptides, collected before COVID-19 vaccination. What the cell subset or site label conveys for this sample: HCoV-229E spike overlapping peptide pool stimulation. The receptor set was obtained from a human donor who received a COVID-19 vaccine.

This chain uses TRBV4-1 with TRBJ1-4; perhaps TRBD1 as D (5 bases). Trimming stripped 1 base from V and 0 bases from J, with 6 bases between. CDR3 length equals 15 residues. Per germline, CDR1 MGHRA and CDR2 YSYEKL. CDR3 nucleotides: TGCGCCAGCAGCCAAGCGGGGGCAACTAATGAAAAACTGTTTTTT. Translated: CASSQAGATNEKLFF.

This clone was observed a few times. The genes are TRBV9 and TRBJ1-6, with a tentative D call TRBD1 (5 bases). Trimming stripped 3 bases from V and 3 bases from J, with 13 bases between. The CDR3 runs to 16 residues. The germline V gene encodes CDR1 SGDLS and CDR2 YYNGEE. CDR3 sequence: CASSAETGLYNSPLHF. The DNA for the CDR3 is TGTGCCAGCAGCGCTGAAACAGGTCTCTATAATTCACCCCTCCACTTT.